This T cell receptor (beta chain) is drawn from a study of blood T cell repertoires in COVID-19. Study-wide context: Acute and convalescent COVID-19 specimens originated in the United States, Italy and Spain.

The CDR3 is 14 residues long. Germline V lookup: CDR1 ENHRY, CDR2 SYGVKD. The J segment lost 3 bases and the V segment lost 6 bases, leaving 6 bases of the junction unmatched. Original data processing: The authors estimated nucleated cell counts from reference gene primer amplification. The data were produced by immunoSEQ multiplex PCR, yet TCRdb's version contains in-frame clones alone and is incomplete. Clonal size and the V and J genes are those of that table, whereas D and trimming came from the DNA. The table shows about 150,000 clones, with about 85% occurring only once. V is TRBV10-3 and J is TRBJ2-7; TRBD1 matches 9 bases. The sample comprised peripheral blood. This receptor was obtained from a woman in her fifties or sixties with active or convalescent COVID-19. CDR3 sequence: CAIRTGQGNYEQYF. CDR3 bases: TGTGCCATCAGGACGGGACAGGGAAACTACGAGCAGTACTTC.